These 21 T cell receptor beta chains share one sample of origin, sequenced in a study of OX40 agonist ivuxolimab in advanced cancers. Clones were sequenced by immunoSEQ multiplex PCR, and TCRdb holds only the in-frame ones, with some missing. The data hold 45,000 or so clones, with around 83% observed a single time. This specimen was CD4+ or CD8+ T cells sorted from blood, taken in a trial of the OX40 agonist ivuxolimab. The receptors here all came from an adult with an advanced solid tumor such as melanoma, head and neck, liver or kidney cancer.

This rearrangement joins TRBV4-3 to TRBJ2-1; D is unclear. Trimming left V 0 bases short and J 6 bases short, with 6 bases between. CDR1 is LGHNA and CDR2 is YSLEER in the germline V gene. The CDR3 contains 13 residues. This CDR3 reads CASSQDGINEQFF. The CDR3 DNA is TGCGCCAGCAGCCAAGATGGGATCAATGAGCAGTTCTTC.

V gene TRBV5-1 combines with J gene TRBJ2-7, with TRBD1 identical over 8 bases. The trim removed 3 bases at V and 2 bases at J, leaving 7 bases unmatched. This CDR3 has 15 amino acids. Germline CDR1 is SGHRS and CDR2 is YFSETQ. The CDR3 nucleotides read TGCGCCAGCAGCTCAGGGACAGGTCAACCCTACGAGCAGTACTTC. It encodes CASSSGTGQPYEQYF.

V is TRBV11-2 and J is TRBJ2-1; 13 nucleotides match TRBD2. This CDR3 comprises 15 residues. CDR1 and CDR2 from the germline V gene are SGHAT and FQNNGV. V shed 4 bases, J shed 10 bases, and the junction held 7 bases outside the gene matches. CDR3 region: CASSSGLAGVREQFF. DNA for the CDR3: TGTGCCAGCAGCTCCGGACTAGCGGGAGTACGAGAGCAGTTCTTC.

This chain uses TRBV2 with TRBJ1-5; D not resolved. CDR1 SNHLY and CDR2 FYNNEI come from the germline V gene. This CDR3 comprises 13 residues. Trimming cost V 3 bases and J 2 bases, with 5 bases left between them. This chain's CDR3 is CASSDTGNQPQHF. DNA of the CDR3: TGTGCCAGCAGTGATACGGGCAATCAGCCCCAGCATTTT.

As regards this clone: The same CDR3 can be traced to other DNA sequences in this sample. The chain employs TRBV5-1 and TRBJ2-3; D remains unclear. V dropped 0 bases and J dropped 4 bases, with 3 bases sitting between them. Germline CDR1 reads SGHRS; CDR2 reads YFSETQ. This CDR3 spans 12 amino acids. CDR3 bases: TGCGCCAGCAGCTTGGGGGCAGATACGCAGTATTTT. This translates into CASSLGADTQYF.

As concerns this clone: Other nucleotide sequences in the sample specify the same CDR3. This chain joins TRBV6-5 and TRBJ2-2, with unresolved D. The V gene's germline CDR1 is MNHEY and CDR2 SVGAGI. Between the trimmed V and J ends, which lost 0 bases and 8 bases, there was a span of 7 bases. The CDR3 is 13 amino acids. The CDR3 loop reads CASSYSSRGELFF. As DNA, the CDR3 is TGTGCCAGCAGTTACTCGTCCCGAGGGGAGCTGTTTTTT.

The chain carries TRBV27 and TRBJ2-5; the match to TRBD1 covers 7 bases. The DNA matches TRBJ2-7 better at its end, which makes the J call doubtful. The CDR3 covers 14 residues. Germline lookup yields CDR1 MNHEY and CDR2 SMNVEV (reference sequence). CDR3 in amino acids: CASRPGQRSYEQYF. CDR3 coding DNA: TGTGCCAGCAGACCGGGACAGAGATCCTACGAGCAGTACTTC.

The V call is TRBV7-2, the J call TRBJ1-2; 9 positions agree with TRBD1. Germline V gene sequence: CDR1 SGHTA, CDR2 FQGNSA. This CDR3 spans 13 amino acids. The ends lost 4 bases at V and 7 bases at J; junction bases unmatched: 4. The CDR3 loop is CASSSRDRAGYTF. CDR3 coding DNA: TGTGCCAGCAGCTCACGGGACAGGGCTGGCTACACCTTC.

J is TRBJ2-5 and V is TRBV19; the match to TRBD1 covers 11 bases. The CDR3 extends over 14 amino acids. Germline assignment: CDR1 LNHDA and CDR2 SQIVND (reference sequence). Unmatched junction bases numbered 5, after V lost 7 bases and J lost 4 bases. CDR3 sequence (DNA): TGTGCCAGTAAGCGGGACAGGGGGAGAGAGACCCAGTACTTC. Translated: CASKRDRGRETQYF.

The genes are TRBV6-1 and TRBJ1-4, with D maybe TRBD1 (5 bases). This CDR3 is 13 amino acids long. Trimming took off 6 bases at V and 3 bases at J, with 8 bases between the two ends. Germline loops: CDR1 MNHNS, CDR2 SASEGT. The CDR3 here is CASSRGANEKLFF. In DNA form, the CDR3 reads TGTGCCAGCAGCCGAGGGGCTAATGAAAAACTGTTTTTT.

The chain joins TRBV6-5 to TRBJ2-2; 8 nucleotides line up with TRBD2. The length of the CDR3 is 16 residues. With 2 bases clipped from V and 6 bases from J, the junction kept 8 bases outside the gene matches. Germline V gene lookup returns CDR1 MNHEY and CDR2 SVGAGI. The CDR3 sequence: CASSYPKRGYPGELFF. The CDR3, as DNA: TGTGCCAGCAGTTACCCTAAGCGGGGGTATCCCGGGGAGCTGTTTTTT.

V usage is TRBV6-6 and J usage is TRBJ2-7, with 8 positions matching TRBD1. This CDR3 spans 15 amino acids. The V gene end was trimmed by 2 bases and the J gene end by 0 bases; junction bases not matched to a gene: 3. The germline V gene has CDR1 MNHNY and CDR2 SVGAGI (reference sequence). The CDR3 protein is CASSYGQGASYEQYF. CDR3 DNA: TGTGCCAGCAGTTACGGGCAGGGGGCCTCCTACGAGCAGTACTTC.

This clone was counted only a few times. The rearrangement uses TRBV27 and TRBJ1-6, with no clear D. This CDR3 is built from 14 residues. Looked up from germline, CDR1 is MNHEY and CDR2 is SMNVEV (reference sequence). V dropped 4 bases and J dropped 7 bases, with 11 bases sitting between them. The CDR3 protein is CASSWRLGNSPLHF. The CDR3 DNA follows: TGTGCCAGCAGTTGGAGACTCGGGAATTCACCCCTCCACTTT.

The CDR3 loop reads CASTSTGSAQPQHF. CDR3 DNA sequence: TGTGCCAGTACATCTACAGGGTCGGCTCAGCCCCAGCATTTT. The chain is built from TRBV2 and TRBJ1-5, with D perhaps matching TRBD1 (6 bases). V gave up 9 bases and J gave up 6 bases, with 18 bases separating them. The CDR3 contains 14 residues. Germline loops: CDR1 SNHLY, CDR2 FYNNEI.

The chain combines TRBV7-2 with TRBJ1-3, with D possibly being TRBD1 (5 bases). Germline V gene data show CDR1 as SGHTA and CDR2 as FQGNSA. V shed 5 bases and J shed 7 bases, with 15 bases lying between them. The CDR3 sequence is 14 residues long. As DNA, the CDR3 is TGTGCCAGCAGCCAAGGACAAATCACGAACACCATATATTTT. It translates to CASSQGQITNTIYF.

The chain has TRBV11-3 and TRBJ2-1, with D unresolved. Germline V gene lookup returns CDR1 SGHNT and CDR2 YENEEA. This CDR3 comprises 13 residues. Deletions cut 5 bases from V and 5 bases from J, with 10 bases between. The chain's CDR3 is CASSATENNEQFF. In nucleotides, the CDR3 is TGTGCCAGCAGCGCGACGGAAAACAATGAGCAGTTCTTC.

The CDR3 coding sequence is TGTGCCAGCAGTCTCGGGCCCCTAGGCGAGCAGTACTTC. Translated, it gives CASSLGPLGEQYF. The chain combines TRBV5-4 with TRBJ2-7; D is undetermined. The CDR3 contains 13 residues. The germline gives CDR1 SGHNT, CDR2 YYREEE (reference sequence). V was cut by 5 bases and J by 6 bases, with 15 bases left in between.

V is TRBV9 and J is TRBJ1-1; D is ambiguous. Deletions cut 0 bases from V and 1 base from J, with 1 base between. Germline CDR1 reads SGDLS; CDR2 reads YYNGEE. The CDR3 consists of 12 residues. CDR3 sequence (DNA): TGTGCCAGCAGCGTAGAGAACACTGAAGCTTTCTTT. It codes for CASSVENTEAFF.

This clone has a handful of counts. In DNA, the CDR3 is TGTGCCTGTTACTCTGGGGCCAACGTCCTGACTTTC. Protein product: CACYSGANVLTF. The chain recombines TRBV30 with TRBJ2-6; no clear D. Germline CDR1 reads GTSNPN; CDR2 reads SVGIG (reference sequence). There are 12 residues in the CDR3. Between the trimmed V and J ends, which lost 6 bases and 0 bases, there was a span of 3 bases.

A single count supports this clone. V gene TRBV7-2 combines with J gene TRBJ2-1, with 7 bases fitting TRBD1. The ends lost 2 bases at V and 9 bases at J; junction bases unmatched: 4. This CDR3 is built from 13 residues. Germline CDR1 and CDR2: SGHTA and FQGNSA. The CDR3 nucleotides read TGTGCCAGCAGCTTAATGGCAGGGGGTGAGCAGTTCTTC. It translates to CASSLMAGGEQFF.

The chain combines TRBV19 with TRBJ2-5, with 10 bases lining up with TRBD2. This CDR3 is 14 amino acids long. Germline loops: CDR1 LNHDA, CDR2 SQIVND (reference sequence). The CDR3: CATSVAGGGETQYF. The CDR3 DNA reads as TGTGCGACGTCCGTAGCGGGAGGAGGCGAGACCCAGTACTTC. Using reference TRBV19 and TRBJ2-5 for the parts outside the CDR3, the full variable domain is DGGITQSPKYLFRKEGQNVTLSCEQNLNHDAMYWYRQDPGQGLRLIYYSQIVNDFQKGDIAEGYSVSREKKESFPLTVTSAQKNPTAFYLCATSVAGGGETQYFGPGTRLLVL.